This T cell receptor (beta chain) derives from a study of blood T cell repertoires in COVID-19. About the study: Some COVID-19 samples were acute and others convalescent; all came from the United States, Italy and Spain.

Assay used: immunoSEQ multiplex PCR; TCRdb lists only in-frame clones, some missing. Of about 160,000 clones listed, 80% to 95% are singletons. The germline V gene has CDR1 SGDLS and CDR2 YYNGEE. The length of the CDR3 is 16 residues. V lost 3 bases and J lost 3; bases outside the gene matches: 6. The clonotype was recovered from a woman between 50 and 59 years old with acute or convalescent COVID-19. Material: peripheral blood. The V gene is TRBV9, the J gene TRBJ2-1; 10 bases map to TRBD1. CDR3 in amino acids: CASSASRDRGYNEQFF. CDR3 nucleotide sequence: TGTGCCAGCAGCGCAAGCCGGGACAGGGGCTACAATGAGCAGTTCTTC. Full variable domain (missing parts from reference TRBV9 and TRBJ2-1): DSGVTQTPKHLITATGQRVTLRCSPRSGDLSVYWYQQSLDQGLQFLIQYYNGEERAKGNILERFSAQQFPDLHSELNLSSLELGDSALYFCASSASRDRGYNEQFFGPGTRLTVL.